The entry that follows covers one T cell receptor (beta chain) sequence. The data originate from a study of blood T cell repertoires in COVID-19. Study details: Italy, Spain and the United States were the sources of the convalescent and acute COVID-19 samples. Nucleic acid was either cDNA or gDNA, and it came from T cells, B-cell-depleted T cells, or PBMCs.

The V gene's germline CDR1 is SGHRS and CDR2 YFSETQ. This CDR3 has 15 residues. V was pared by 1 base and J by 8 bases, with 5 bases of the junction left unmatched. Participant age was roughly 18 to 90 years, and participants resided in approximately 24 US areas. Study processing details: Reference gene primer amplification gave estimated nucleated cell counts. Produced via immunoSEQ multiplex PCR; TCRdb's table is partial and in-frame only. From that table come the V and J calls and clone size; the DNA was used to work out D and trimming. In the table there are 300,000 to 400,000 clones, more than 80% of which are singletons.

The receptor was derived from a man between 18 and 35 years old who had recovered from COVID-19. J is TRBJ2-2 and V is TRBV5-1, with 10 bases fitting TRBD2. Sequenced material: PBMCs or T cells enriched from blood (not recorded which). In DNA form, the CDR3 reads TGCGCCAGCAGCTTGCCTAGCGGGAGTAATGGGGAGCTGTTTTTT. Its translation is CASSLPSGSNGELFF.